The source of this T cell receptor (beta chain) is a study of early T cells in non-severe SARS-CoV-2 infection. Study as a whole: RNA in bulk from unsorted whole blood was sequenced, and chains were unpaired.

The table lists this clonotype with many counts. This CDR3 is 18 amino acids long. Trimming removed 6 bases at V and 0 bases at J, with 23 bases between. Tagging with unique molecular identifiers was applied to individual cDNA molecules. TCRdb ran MiXCR on the 5' RACE reads and lists one entry per CDR3 protein. Of 33,000 or so distinct CDR3 sequences listed, about 5.6% are singletons. The sample was whole blood. The genes are TRBV12-3 or TRBV12-4 and TRBJ1-2, with a weak D call TRBD1 (6 bases). The TCR originated in an adult who was a healthcare worker with PCR-confirmed SARS-CoV-2 infection or an uninfected control (not recorded which). The CDR3 loop is CASSYRTGHNPANYGYTF. The CDR3 nucleotides are TGTGCCAGCAGCTATCGAACGGGACATAACCCAGCTAACTATGGCTACACCTTC.